The present entry profiles one T cell receptor (beta chain) with its context. What it binds is not known. Researchers classed hyperthyroidism as stable given no ophthalmopathy within 18 months of follow-up. Diagnosis used clinical symptoms, serum thyroxine, TRAb, thyroid ultrasound and orbital computed tomography. The sample belongs to a study of Graves' ophthalmopathy and Graves' hyperthyroidism. TCR beta CDR3 amplification used RNA transcripts. In the first round, RT-PCR was carried out with HTBI primers, and a multiplex PCR formed the second round. TCRdb redid the calling of the multiplex PCR reads with MiXCR, one entry per CDR3 protein. The repertoire holds 500,000 to 700,000 distinct CDR3 sequences, with about 24% as singletons. The ends were cut back, 2 bases at V and 2 bases at J, with 6 bases in the middle. CDR3 length: 13 amino acids. Germline assignment: CDR1 MNHEY and CDR2 SMNVEV (reference sequence).

Study findings and constraints: Sensitivity reached 70.59% and specificity 72.22% when the model predicted ophthalmopathy progression. Also, most clonotypes expanded in the thyroid above 0.001 frequency appeared in blood.

This rearrangement joins TRBV27 to TRBJ2-5; D is ambiguous. The origin of this receptor is a woman aged 18-29 years with stable Graves' hyperthyroidism. Some clones in this sample may be carry-over from other donors' samples. The sequencing input was peripheral blood. The CDR3 sequence: CASSLDFQETQYF. As DNA, the CDR3 is TGTGCCAGCAGTTTAGACTTTCAAGAGACCCAGTACTTC.